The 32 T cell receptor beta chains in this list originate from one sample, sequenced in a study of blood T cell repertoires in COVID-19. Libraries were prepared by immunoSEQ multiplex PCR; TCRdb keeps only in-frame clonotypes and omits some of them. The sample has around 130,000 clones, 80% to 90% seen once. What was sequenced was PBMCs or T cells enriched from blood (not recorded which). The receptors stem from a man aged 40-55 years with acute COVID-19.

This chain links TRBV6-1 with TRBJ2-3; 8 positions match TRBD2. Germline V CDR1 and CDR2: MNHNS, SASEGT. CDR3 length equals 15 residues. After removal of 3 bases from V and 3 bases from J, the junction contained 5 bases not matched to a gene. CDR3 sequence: CASSDFGRETDTQYF. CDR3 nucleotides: TGTGCCAGCAGTGATTTCGGGAGGGAGACAGATACGCAGTATTTT.

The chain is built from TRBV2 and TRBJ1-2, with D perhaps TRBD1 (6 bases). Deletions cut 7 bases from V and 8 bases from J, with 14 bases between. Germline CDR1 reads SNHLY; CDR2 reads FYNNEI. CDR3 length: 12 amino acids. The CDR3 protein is CASTLGQAGYTF. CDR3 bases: TGTGCCAGCACCCTGGGACAAGCCGGCTACACCTTC.

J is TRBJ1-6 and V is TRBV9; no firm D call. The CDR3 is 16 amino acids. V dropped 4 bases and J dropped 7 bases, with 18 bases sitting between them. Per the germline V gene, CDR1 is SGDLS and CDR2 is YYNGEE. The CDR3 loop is CASSPHEGGNNSPLHF. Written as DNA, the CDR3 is TGTGCCAGCAGCCCTCACGAAGGAGGGAACAATTCACCCCTCCACTTT.

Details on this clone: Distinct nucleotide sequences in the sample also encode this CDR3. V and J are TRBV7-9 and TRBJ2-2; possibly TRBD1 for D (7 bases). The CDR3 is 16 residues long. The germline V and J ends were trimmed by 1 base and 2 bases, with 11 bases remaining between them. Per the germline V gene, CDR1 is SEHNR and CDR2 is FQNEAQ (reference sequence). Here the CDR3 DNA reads TGTGCCAGCAGCTTAGGACAGGGACTCAACACCGGGGAGCTGTTTTTT. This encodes CASSLGQGLNTGELFF. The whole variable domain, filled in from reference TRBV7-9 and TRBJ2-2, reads DTGVSQNPRHKITKRGQNVTFRCDPISEHNRLYWYRQTLGQGPEFLTYFQNEAQLEKSRLLSDRFSAERPKGSFSTLEIQRTEQGDSAMYLCASSLGQGLNTGELFFGEGSRLTVL.

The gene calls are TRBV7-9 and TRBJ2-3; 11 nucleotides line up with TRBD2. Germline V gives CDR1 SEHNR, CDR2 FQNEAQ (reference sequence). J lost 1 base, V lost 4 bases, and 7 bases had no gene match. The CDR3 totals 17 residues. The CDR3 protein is CASSSYSGGAGTDTQYF. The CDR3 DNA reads TGTGCCAGCAGCTCTTATAGCGGGGGGGCAGGCACAGATACGCAGTATTTT.

CDR3 DNA: TGTGCCAGCAGCCTACTAACCCATGAGAATTCACCCCTCCACTTT. The encoded protein is CASSLLTHENSPLHF. The chain carries TRBV7-6 and TRBJ1-6; D remains ambiguous. Trimming took off 5 bases at V and 7 bases at J, with 15 bases between the two ends. In germline, CDR1 is SGHVS, CDR2 FNYEAQ. This CDR3 contains 15 residues.

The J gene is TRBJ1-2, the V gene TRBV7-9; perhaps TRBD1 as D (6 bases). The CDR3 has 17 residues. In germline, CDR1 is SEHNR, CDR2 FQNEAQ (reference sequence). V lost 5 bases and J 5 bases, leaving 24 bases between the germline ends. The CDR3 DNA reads TGTGCCAGCAGCCCCTTGGGGGGGGCTTACCGAATATATGGCTACACCTTC. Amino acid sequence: CASSPLGGAYRIYGYTF.

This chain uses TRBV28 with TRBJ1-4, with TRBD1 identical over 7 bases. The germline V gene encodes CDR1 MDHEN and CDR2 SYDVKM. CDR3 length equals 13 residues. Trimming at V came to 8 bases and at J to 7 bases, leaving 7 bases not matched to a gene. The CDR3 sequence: CASQGGPSEKLFF. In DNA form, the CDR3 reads TGTGCCAGCCAGGGGGGACCGTCTGAAAAACTGTTTTTT.

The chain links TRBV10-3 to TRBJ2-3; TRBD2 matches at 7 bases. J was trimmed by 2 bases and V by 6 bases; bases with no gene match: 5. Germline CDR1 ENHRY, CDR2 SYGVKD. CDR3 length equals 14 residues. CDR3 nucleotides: TGTGCCATCAGCAGGGAGGGGTACACAGATACGCAGTATTTT. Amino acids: CAISREGYTDTQYF.

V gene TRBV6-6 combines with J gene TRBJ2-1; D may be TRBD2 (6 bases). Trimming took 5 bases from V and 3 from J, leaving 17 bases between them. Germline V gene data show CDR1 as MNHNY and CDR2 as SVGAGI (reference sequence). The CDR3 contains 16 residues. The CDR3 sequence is CASSPGVAESYNEQFF. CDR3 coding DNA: TGTGCCAGCAGTCCGGGGGTAGCGGAGAGCTACAATGAGCAGTTCTTC.

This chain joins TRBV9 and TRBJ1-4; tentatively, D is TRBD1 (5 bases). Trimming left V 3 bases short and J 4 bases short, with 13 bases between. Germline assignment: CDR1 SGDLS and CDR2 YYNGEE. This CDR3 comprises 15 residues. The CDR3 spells CASSAYRDFNEKLFF. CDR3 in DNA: TGTGCCAGCAGCGCATACCGGGACTTTAATGAAAAACTGTTTTTT.

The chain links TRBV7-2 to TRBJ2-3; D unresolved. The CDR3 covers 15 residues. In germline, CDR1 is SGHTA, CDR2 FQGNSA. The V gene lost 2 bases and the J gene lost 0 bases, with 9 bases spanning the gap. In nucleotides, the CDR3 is TGTGCCAGCAGCTTATACGGTACTAGCACAGATACGCAGTATTTT. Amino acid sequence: CASSLYGTSTDTQYF.

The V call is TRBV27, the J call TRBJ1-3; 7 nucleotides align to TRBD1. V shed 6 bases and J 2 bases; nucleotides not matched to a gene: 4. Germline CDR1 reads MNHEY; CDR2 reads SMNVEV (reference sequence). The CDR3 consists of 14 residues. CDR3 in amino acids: CASRRGLTGNTIYF. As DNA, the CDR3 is TGTGCCAGCAGGAGGGGGCTCACTGGAAACACCATATATTTT.

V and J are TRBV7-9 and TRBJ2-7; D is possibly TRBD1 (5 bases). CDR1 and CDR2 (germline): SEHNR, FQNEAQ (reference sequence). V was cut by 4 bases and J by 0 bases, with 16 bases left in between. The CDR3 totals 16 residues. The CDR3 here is CASSSPGREISYEQYF. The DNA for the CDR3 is TGTGCCAGCAGCTCCCCTGGCAGGGAAATCTCCTACGAGCAGTACTTC.

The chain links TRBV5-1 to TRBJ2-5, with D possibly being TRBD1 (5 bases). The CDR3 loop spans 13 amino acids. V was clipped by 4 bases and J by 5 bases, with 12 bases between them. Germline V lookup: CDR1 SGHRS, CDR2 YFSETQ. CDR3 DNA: TGCGCCAGCAGCCAGGGTGGTGGGGAGACCCAGTACTTC. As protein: CASSQGGGETQYF.

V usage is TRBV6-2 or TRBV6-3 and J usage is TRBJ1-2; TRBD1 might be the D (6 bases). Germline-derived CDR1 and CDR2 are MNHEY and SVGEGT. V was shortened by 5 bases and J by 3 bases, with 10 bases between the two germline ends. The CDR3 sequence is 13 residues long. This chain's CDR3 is CASSLTGYYGYTF. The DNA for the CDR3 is TGTGCCAGCAGTCTGACAGGTTACTATGGCTACACCTTC.

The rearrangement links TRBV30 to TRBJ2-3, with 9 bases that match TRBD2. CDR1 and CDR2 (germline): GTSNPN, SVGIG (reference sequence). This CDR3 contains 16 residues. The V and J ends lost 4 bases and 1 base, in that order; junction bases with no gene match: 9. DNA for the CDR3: TGTGCCTGGACCCTGGCGGGGGGGCAAGGCACAGATACGCAGTATTTT. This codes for CAWTLAGGQGTDTQYF. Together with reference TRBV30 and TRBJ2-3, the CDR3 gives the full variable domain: SQTIHQWPATLVQPVGSPLSLECTVEGTSNPNLYWYRQAAGRGLQLLFYSVGIGQISSEVPQNLSASRPQDRQFILSSKKLLLSDSGFYLCAWTLAGGQGTDTQYFGPGTRLTVL.

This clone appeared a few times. CDR3 nucleotides: TGTGCCAGTAGTATACTAGCGGAGAGCTCCTACGAGCAGTACTTC. It encodes CASSILAESSYEQYF. V gene TRBV19 combines with J gene TRBJ2-7; 7 bases align to TRBD2. The CDR3 is 15 residues long. V was pared by 2 bases and J by 0 bases, with 4 bases of the junction left unmatched. CDR1 is LNHDA and CDR2 is SQIVND in the germline V gene (reference sequence).

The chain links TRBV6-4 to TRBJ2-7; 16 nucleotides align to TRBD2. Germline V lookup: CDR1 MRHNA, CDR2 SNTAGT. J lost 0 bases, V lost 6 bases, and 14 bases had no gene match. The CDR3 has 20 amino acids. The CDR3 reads CASSPSSGLAGGPSSYEQYF. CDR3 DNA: TGTGCCAGCAGCCCATCGTCGGGACTAGCGGGAGGGCCCTCCTCCTACGAGCAGTACTTC.

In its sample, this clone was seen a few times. The CDR3, as DNA: TGTGCCACCACCCCTGGAGTTACGAACACTGAAGCTTTCTTT. Encoded protein: CATTPGVTNTEAFF. This chain uses TRBV24-1 with TRBJ1-1; D is unclear. The ends were cut back, 8 bases at V and 1 base at J, with 13 bases in the middle. The length of the CDR3 is 14 residues. Germline lookup yields CDR1 KGHDR and CDR2 SFDVKD.

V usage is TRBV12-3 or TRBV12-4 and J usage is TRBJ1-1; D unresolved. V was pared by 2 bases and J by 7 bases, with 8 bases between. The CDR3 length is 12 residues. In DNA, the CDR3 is TGTGCCAGCAGTTTAATGACAAATGAAGCTTTCTTT. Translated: CASSLMTNEAFF.

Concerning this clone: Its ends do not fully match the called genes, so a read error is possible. The CDR3 reads CASSSNPGLSTDTQYF. CDR3 DNA sequence: TGTGCTAGCAGCTCTAACCCAGGGTTAAGCACAGATACGCAGTATTTT. V is TRBV7-7 and J is TRBJ2-3; D is possibly TRBD1 (5 bases). Germline V lookup: CDR1 SSHAT, CDR2 FNYEAQ (reference sequence). The CDR3 contains 16 residues.

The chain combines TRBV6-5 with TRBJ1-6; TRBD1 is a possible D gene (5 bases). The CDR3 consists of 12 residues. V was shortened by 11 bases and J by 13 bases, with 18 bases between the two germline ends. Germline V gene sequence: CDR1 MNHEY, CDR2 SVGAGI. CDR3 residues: CASGGVYEPLHF. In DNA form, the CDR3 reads TGTGCCTCCGGGGGGGTATATGAGCCCCTCCACTTT.

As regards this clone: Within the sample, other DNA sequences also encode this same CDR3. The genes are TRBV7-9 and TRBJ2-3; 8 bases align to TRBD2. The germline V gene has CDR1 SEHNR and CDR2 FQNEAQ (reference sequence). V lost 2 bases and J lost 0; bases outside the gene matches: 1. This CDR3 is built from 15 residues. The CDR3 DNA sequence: TGTGCCAGCAGCTTACTAGCGGGTAGCACAGATACGCAGTATTTT. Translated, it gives CASSLLAGSTDTQYF.

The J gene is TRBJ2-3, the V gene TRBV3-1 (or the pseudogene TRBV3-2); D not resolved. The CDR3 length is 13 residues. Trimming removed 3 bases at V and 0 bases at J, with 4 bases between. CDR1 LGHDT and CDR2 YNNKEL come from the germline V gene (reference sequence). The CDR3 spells CASSHYSTDTQYF. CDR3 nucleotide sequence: TGTGCCAGCAGCCATTATAGCACAGATACGCAGTATTTT.

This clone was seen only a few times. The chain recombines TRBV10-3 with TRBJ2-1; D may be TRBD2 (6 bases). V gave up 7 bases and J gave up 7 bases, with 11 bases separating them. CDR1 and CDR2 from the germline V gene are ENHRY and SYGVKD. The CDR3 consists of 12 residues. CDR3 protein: CAIMGDLNEQFF. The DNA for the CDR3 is TGTGCCATCATGGGGGACTTAAATGAGCAGTTCTTC.

CDR3 sequence reads: CASSPQGPMEGNTIYF. CDR3 nucleotide sequence: TGTGCCAGCTCACCACAAGGTCCCATGGAGGGAAACACCATATATTTT. The rearrangement links TRBV18 to TRBJ1-3; D call uncertain. Trimming left V 1 base short and J 4 bases short, with 14 bases between. The CDR3 has 16 residues. Germline-derived CDR1 and CDR2 are KGHSH and LQKENI. Complete variable domain (other parts from reference TRBV18 and TRBJ1-3): NAGVMQNPRHLVRRRGQEARLRCSPMKGHSHVYWYRQLPEEGLKFMVYLQKENIIDESGMPKERFSAEFPKEGPSILRIQQVVRGDSAAYFCASSPQGPMEGNTIYFGEGSWLTVV.

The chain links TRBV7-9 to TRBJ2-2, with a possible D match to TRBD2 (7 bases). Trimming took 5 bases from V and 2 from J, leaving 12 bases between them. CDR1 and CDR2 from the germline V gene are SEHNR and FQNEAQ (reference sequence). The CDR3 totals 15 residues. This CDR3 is CASSQAGANTGELFF. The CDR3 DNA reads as TGTGCCAGCAGCCAGGCGGGGGCCAACACCGGGGAGCTGTTTTTT.

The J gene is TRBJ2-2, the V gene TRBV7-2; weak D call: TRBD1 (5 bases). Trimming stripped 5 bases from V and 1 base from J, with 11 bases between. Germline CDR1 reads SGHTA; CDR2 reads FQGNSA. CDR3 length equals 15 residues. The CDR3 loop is CASSPQGQNTGELFF. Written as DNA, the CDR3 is TGTGCCAGCAGCCCCCAAGGACAGAACACCGGGGAGCTGTTTTTT.

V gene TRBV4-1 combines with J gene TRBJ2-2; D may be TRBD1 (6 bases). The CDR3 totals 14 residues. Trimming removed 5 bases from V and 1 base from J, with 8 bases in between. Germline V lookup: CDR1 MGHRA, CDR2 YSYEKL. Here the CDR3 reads CASSWTENTGELFF. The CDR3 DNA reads TGCGCCAGCAGCTGGACAGAGAACACCGGGGAGCTGTTTTTT.

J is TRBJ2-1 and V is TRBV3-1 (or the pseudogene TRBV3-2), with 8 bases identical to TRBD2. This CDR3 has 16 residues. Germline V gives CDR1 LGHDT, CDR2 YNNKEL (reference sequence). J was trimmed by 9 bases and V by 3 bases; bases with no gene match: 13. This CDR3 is CASSHPLQREHGEQFF. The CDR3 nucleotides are TGTGCCAGCAGCCATCCCCTTCAGCGGGAGCACGGTGAGCAGTTCTTC.

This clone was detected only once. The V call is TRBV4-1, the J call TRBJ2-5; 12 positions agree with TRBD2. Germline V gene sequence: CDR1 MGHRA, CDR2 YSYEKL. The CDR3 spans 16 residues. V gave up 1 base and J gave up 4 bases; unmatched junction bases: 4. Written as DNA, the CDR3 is TGCGCCAGCAGCCAAGGGGCTAGCGGGGGGGCAGAGACCCAGTACTTC. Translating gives CASSQGASGGAETQYF.